The 11 T cell receptor beta chains presented below share a single source sample, sequenced in a study of Graves' ophthalmopathy and Graves' hyperthyroidism. The TCR beta CDR3 regions underwent amplification from RNA transcripts. RT-PCR was first run with HTBI primers, then multiplex PCR in a second round. TCRdb used MiXCR to reprocess the multiplex PCR reads, holding one entry per CDR3 protein. The data contain 450,000 or so distinct CDR3 sequences, 13% to 15% of them singletons. Sequences were obtained from blood. These receptors originate from a young woman with Graves' ophthalmopathy.

J is TRBJ1-1 and V is TRBV29-1; 7 bases match TRBD1. The trim removed 4 bases at V and 1 base at J, leaving 3 bases unmatched. Germline V gives CDR1 SQVTM, CDR2 ANQGSEA. There are 13 residues in the CDR3. The CDR3 DNA sequence: TGCAGCGTTGCAGGACAGGCGAACACTGAAGCTTTCTTT. It yields the protein CSVAGQANTEAFF.

This clonotype was seen at least ten times. The V call is TRBV29-1, the J call TRBJ1-1, with 9 bases fitting TRBD1. V lost 7 bases and J lost 1; bases outside the gene matches: 4. Germline V gives CDR1 SQVTM, CDR2 ANQGSEA. The CDR3 spans 13 residues. The DNA for the CDR3 is TGCAGCGGGCTGGGACAGGGGAACACTGAAGCTTTCTTT. Translating it yields CSGLGQGNTEAFF.

This clonotype was seen many times. The V and J genes are TRBV10-2 and TRBJ2-5; D unresolved. The CDR3 is 14 residues long. Per germline, CDR1 WSHSY and CDR2 SAAADI. V lost 6 bases and J 5 bases, leaving 16 bases between the germline ends. The CDR3 DNA reads as TGCGCCAGCAGATCGGCCCCCAAGGCGGAGACCCAGTACTTC. Protein product: CASRSAPKAETQYF.

The table lists this clonotype with many counts. The CDR3 bases are TGCAGCGTTGGGACTAGCGGGGCGAACACCGGGGAGCTGTTTTTT. Translating gives CSVGTSGANTGELFF. V and J are TRBV29-1 and TRBJ2-2, with 12 bases identical to TRBD2. Germline assignment: CDR1 SQVTM and CDR2 ANQGSEA. With 4 bases clipped from V and 0 bases from J, the junction kept 0 bases outside the gene matches. This CDR3 is 15 amino acids long.

This clonotype was seen ten or more times. The V gene is TRBV6-1, the J gene TRBJ2-5, with a tentative D call TRBD2 (6 bases). Deletions cut 1 base from V and 7 bases from J, with 31 bases between. The CDR3 is 20 residues long. Per germline, CDR1 MNHNS and CDR2 SASEGT. CDR3 sequence (DNA): TGTGCCAGCAGTGAAGAGGACCCGACGGTGGTCTCCAGGTCGCGGGGGACCCAGTACTTC. This codes for CASSEEDPTVVSRSRGTQYF.

This chain links TRBV6-1 with TRBJ1-2; D is possibly TRBD1 (5 bases). Trimming left V 3 bases short and J 5 bases short, with 16 bases between. CDR1 is MNHNS, CDR2 SASEGT, per germline. The CDR3 sequence is 15 residues long. CDR3 sequence reads: CASSEGAGLGYGYTF. CDR3 DNA: TGTGCCAGCAGTGAGGGCGCAGGGTTAGGGTATGGCTACACCTTC.

This clonotype was picked up many times. This sequence joins TRBV20-1 and TRBJ1-5; the D gene is possibly TRBD1 (6 bases). Germline CDR1 and CDR2: DFQATT and SNEGSKA (reference sequence). This CDR3 has 15 amino acids. Deletions cut 3 bases from V and 0 bases from J, with 12 bases between. The CDR3 DNA reads TGCAGTGCTAGCCCTGACAGGTTTAGCAATCAGCCCCAGCATTTT. It is translated as CSASPDRFSNQPQHF.

This clonotype was seen repeatedly, ten times or more. A read error may account for a junction end that differs from germline. The chain employs TRBV4-2 and TRBJ2-4, with D unclear. The CDR3 has 14 residues. The germline CDR1 and CDR2 sequences are LGHNA and YNFKEQ. CDR3 residues: CASSQDIEKNIKYF. The CDR3, as DNA: TGTGCCAGCAGCCAAGATATCGAAAAAAACATTAAGTACTTC.

This clonotype was seen ten or more times. The chain couples TRBV27 to TRBJ1-2; 7 nucleotides line up with TRBD1. The junction had 8 bases not matched to a gene; V was cut back by 5 bases and J by 8 bases. The CDR3 extends over 13 amino acids. Germline-derived CDR1 and CDR2 are MNHEY and SMNVEV (reference sequence). CDR3 DNA: TGTGCCAGCAGTCCTCCTGACAGGGACGGCTACACCTTC. Its translation is CASSPPDRDGYTF.

This clonotype was counted a single time. This chain uses TRBV27 with TRBJ1-1, with unresolved D. CDR1 and CDR2 from the germline V gene are MNHEY and SMNVEV (reference sequence). Trimming removed 4 bases at V and 7 bases at J, with 10 bases between. The CDR3 is 12 amino acids. This CDR3 is CASSSRPNEAFF. The CDR3 region has the DNA TGTGCCAGCAGTTCCAGGCCAAATGAAGCTTTCTTT.

This clonotype occurred many times. The J gene is TRBJ1-1, the V gene TRBV14; D is unresolved. Germline V gene data show CDR1 as SGHDN and CDR2 as FVKESK. V was cut by 0 bases and J by 3 bases, with 2 bases left in between. This CDR3 comprises 12 residues. CDR3 region: CASSQDHTEAFF. Here the CDR3 DNA reads TGTGCCAGCAGCCAAGATCACACTGAAGCTTTCTTT.